The table lists the clone carrying this T cell receptor (beta chain) with a few counts. Authors' data handling: Amplification of reference gene primers provided the estimated nucleated cell counts. Generated by immunoSEQ multiplex PCR, the TCRdb table keeps only in-frame clones and is missing some. Clonal size and the V and J genes are those of that table, whereas D and trimming came from the DNA. The table includes about 180,000 clones, 80% to 85% detected once. This sample was taken from a study of blood T cell repertoires in COVID-19. Across the whole study: T cells, B-cell-depleted T cells, or PBMCs provided the cDNA or gDNA that served as material.

Seattle cases were enrolled at active infection and followed longitudinally. The sequence came from a woman aged 80 or older with COVID-19, enrolled during active disease. The sequenced sample consisted of peripheral blood.

The chain's CDR3 is CAWRGLGSGNTIYF. The CDR3 DNA reads TGTGCCTGGAGGGGGCTGGGGTCTGGAAACACCATATATTTT. V is TRBV30 and J is TRBJ1-3; D possibly corresponds to TRBD1 (5 bases). Germline values: CDR1 GTSNPN, CDR2 SVGIG (reference sequence). This CDR3 has 14 residues. V shed 3 bases and J shed 1 base, with 10 bases lying between them.